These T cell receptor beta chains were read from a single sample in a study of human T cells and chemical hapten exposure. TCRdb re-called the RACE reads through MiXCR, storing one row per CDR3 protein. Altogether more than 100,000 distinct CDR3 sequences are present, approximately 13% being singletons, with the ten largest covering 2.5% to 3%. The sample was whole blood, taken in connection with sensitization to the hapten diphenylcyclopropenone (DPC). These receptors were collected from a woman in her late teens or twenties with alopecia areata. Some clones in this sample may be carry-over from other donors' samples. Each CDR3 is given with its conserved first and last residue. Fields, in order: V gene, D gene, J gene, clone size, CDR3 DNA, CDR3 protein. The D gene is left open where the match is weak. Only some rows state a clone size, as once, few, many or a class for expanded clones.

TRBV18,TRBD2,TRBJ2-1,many,TGTGCCAGCTCACCACGTACTTGGTCTAGCGGGGGGGAGATCAACAATGAGCAGTTCTTC,CASSPRTWSSGGEINNEQFF
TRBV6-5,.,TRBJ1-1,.,TGTGCCAGCACCTCAATGGATGAAGCTTTCTTT,CASTSMDEAFF
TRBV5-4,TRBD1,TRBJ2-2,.,TGTGCCAGCAGCTACCGGGACAGGGACGCCGGGGAGCTGTTTTTT,CASSYRDRDAGELFF
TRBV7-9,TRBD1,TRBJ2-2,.,TGTGCCAGCAACCGACAGGGGGAGGCCGGGGAGCTGTTTTTT,CASNRQGEAGELFF
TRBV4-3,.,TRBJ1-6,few,TGCGCCAGCAGCCAAGAATGGGGGGGGCCGAAAAGCTCCTATAATTCACCCCTCCACTTT,CASSQEWGGPKSSYNSPLHF
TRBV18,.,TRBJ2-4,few,TGTGCCAGCTCACCTGGAGCCCGGGGCATTCAGTACTTC,CASSPGARGIQYF
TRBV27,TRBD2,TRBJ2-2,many,TGTGCCAGCAGTTTTAATAGCGGGGGGTCTAACCGGGAGCTGTTTTTT,CASSFNSGGSNRELFF
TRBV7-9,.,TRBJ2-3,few,TGTGCCAGCAGCTTTAGTGGGCCTAGCACAGATACGCAGTATTTT,CASSFSGPSTDTQYF
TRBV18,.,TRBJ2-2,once,TGTGCCAGCTCACCAGTGGGGAAGGACGGGGAGCTGTTTTTT,CASSPVGKDGELFF
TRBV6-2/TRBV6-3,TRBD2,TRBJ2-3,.,TGTGCCAGCCGCGGGGGGGCTCCAAAGCCAGATACGCAGTATTTT,CASRGGAPKPDTQYF
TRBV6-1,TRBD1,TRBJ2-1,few,TGTGCCAGCAGTGAATCAGGGGGCCTCTACAATGAGCAGTTCTTC,CASSESGGLYNEQFF
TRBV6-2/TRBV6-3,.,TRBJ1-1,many,TGTGCCAGCAGCCTACTCGGACAGACTAACACTGAAGCTTTCTTT,CASSLLGQTNTEAFF
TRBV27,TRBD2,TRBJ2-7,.,TGTGCCAGCAGTTTAAGGGCTAGCGGGGGGTATGGCGAGCAGTACTTC,CASSLRASGGYGEQYF
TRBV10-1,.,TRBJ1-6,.,TGCGCCAGCAGTGTGGCGTTGAATTCACCCCTCCACTTT,CASSVALNSPLHF
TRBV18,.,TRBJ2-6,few,TGTGCCAGCTCACTTATCCCTCCCCAGTCCTCTGGGGCCAACGTCCTGACTTTC,CASSLIPPQSSGANVLTF
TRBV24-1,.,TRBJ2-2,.,TGTGCCACCAGCGGAGTAGGGGGTACCGGGGAGCTGTTTTTT,CATSGVGGTGELFF
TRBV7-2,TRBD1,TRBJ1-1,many,TGTGCCAGCAGCTTAGTGCCAGGGGGCATGAACACTGAAGCTTTCTTT,CASSLVPGGMNTEAFF
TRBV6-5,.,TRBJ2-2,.,TGTGCCAGCAGCCTTCAGGGGGGGTCCGGGGAGCTGTTTTTT,CASSLQGGSGELFF
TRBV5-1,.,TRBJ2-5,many,TGCGCCAGCAGCTTGGGGACAGTACAAGAGACCCAGTACTTC,CASSLGTVQETQYF
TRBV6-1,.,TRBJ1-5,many,TGTGCCAGCAGTGAAGCCAGCAATCAGCCCCAGCATTTT,CASSEASNQPQHF
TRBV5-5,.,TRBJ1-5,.,TGTGCCAGCAGCTTGACAGTTAGCAATCAGCCCCAGCATTTT,CASSLTVSNQPQHF
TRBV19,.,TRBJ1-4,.,TGTGCCAGTAGCGACAGGTTTGCAACTAATGAAAAACTGTTTTTT,CASSDRFATNEKLFF
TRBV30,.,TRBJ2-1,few,TGTGCCTGGGGGGACAACAATGAGCAGTTCTTC,CAWGDNNEQFF
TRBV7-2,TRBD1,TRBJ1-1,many,TGTGCCAGCAGCGCTCAGGGGGCTGGCACTGAAGCTTTCTTT,CASSAQGAGTEAFF
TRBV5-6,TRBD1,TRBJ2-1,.,TGTGCCAGCAGCTTGGAACAGGGGGCATTCAATGAGCAGTTCTTC,CASSLEQGAFNEQFF
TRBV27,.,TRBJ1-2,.,TGTGCCAGCAGCCCCTTTGCAGGGACCTATGGCTACACCTTC,CASSPFAGTYGYTF
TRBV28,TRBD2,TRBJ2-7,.,TGTGCCACTCTAGCGGGGGGCTTAGTCCCCTACGAGCAGTACTTC,CATLAGGLVPYEQYF
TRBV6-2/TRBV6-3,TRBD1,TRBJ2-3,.,TGTGCCAGCAGTTACTCTCGGGACAGTAGCACAGATACGCAGTATTTT,CASSYSRDSSTDTQYF
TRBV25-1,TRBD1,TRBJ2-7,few,TGTGCCAGCAGTGAATCCGGGACAGGGGCCTACGAGCAGTACTTC,CASSESGTGAYEQYF
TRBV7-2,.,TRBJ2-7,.,TGTGCCAGCAGCTCGTCCTTGCTACCCTACGAGCAGTACTTC,CASSSSLLPYEQYF
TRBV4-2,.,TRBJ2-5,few,TGTGCCAGCAGCCAAGCTGCGGGTTCAGGGTCCCAAGAGACCCAGTACTTC,CASSQAAGSGSQETQYF
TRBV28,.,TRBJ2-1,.,TGTGCCAGCAGTGGGCGCGGGGTTCGCTACAATGAGCAGTTCTTC,CASSGRGVRYNEQFF
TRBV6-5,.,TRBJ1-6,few,TGTGCCAGCCACCGTTCAGGTGGGAGCTCCTATAATTCACCCCTCCACTTT,CASHRSGGSSYNSPLHF
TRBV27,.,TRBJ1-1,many,TGTGCCAGCAGCTTGTCAGTGAACACTGAAGCTTTCTTT,CASSLSVNTEAFF
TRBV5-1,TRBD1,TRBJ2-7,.,TGCGCCAGCAGGGGGACAGGGGTCTACGAGCAGTACTTC,CASRGTGVYEQYF
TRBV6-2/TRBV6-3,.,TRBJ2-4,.,TGTGCCAGCAGTCCATGGAGGGATAACATTCAGTACTTC,CASSPWRDNIQYF
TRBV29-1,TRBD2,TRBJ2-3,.,TGCAGCGCACAGACTAGCGGGGACTACACAGATACGCAGTATTTT,CSAQTSGDYTDTQYF
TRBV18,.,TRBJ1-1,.,TGTGCCAGCTCACCGACTCATTCGGGGAACACTGAAGCTTTCTTT,CASSPTHSGNTEAFF
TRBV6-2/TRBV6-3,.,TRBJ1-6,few,TGTGCCAGCTCCTATAATTCACCCCTCCACTTT,CASSYNSPLHF
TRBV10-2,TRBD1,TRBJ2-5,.,TGCGCCAGCAGTGGGGGGACAGGGGGCGCGGAGACCCAGTACTTC,CASSGGTGGAETQYF
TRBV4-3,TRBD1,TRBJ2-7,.,TGCGCCAGCAGCCAAGATGGGACAGCGATCCGACGAGAACAGTACTTC,CASSQDGTAIRREQYF